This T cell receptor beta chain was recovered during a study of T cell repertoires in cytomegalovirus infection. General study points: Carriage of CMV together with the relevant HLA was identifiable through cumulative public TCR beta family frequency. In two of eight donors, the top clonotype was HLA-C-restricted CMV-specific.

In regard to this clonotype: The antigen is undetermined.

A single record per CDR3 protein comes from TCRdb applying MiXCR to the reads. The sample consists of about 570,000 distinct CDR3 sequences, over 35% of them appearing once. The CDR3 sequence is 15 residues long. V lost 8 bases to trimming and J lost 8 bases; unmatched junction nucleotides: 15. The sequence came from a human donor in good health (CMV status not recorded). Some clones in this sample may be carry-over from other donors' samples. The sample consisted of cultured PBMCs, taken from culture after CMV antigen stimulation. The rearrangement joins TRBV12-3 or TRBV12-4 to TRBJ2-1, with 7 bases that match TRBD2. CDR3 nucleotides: TGTGCCAGCGTTTGGGGCGCGGGGGTCGCCGATGAGCAGTTCTTC. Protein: CASVWGAGVADEQFF.